The clone carrying this T cell receptor (beta chain) has ten or more counts. Its antigen is not identified. This sample is part of a study of molecular identifiers for immune sequencing clone quantification. Germline V lookup: CDR1 LGHNA, CDR2 YNFKEQ. CDR3 length: 14 amino acids. Trimming stripped 4 bases from V and 2 bases from J, with 12 bases between. As previously described, bulk TCR libraries were made using listed TCR primers. A single record per CDR3 protein comes from TCRdb applying MiXCR to the PCR reads. This table holds 70,000 to 95,000 distinct CDR3 sequences, 15% to 20% found once. Regarding the study as a whole: Molecules of identical TCR sharing a barcode could underestimate highly expanded clone sizes.

Naive CD8 T cells were sorted, and the gate applied was CD8+CD4-CCR7+CD45RA+. J is TRBJ2-7 and V is TRBV4-2; D might be TRBD2 (6 bases). The sequenced sample was naive CD8+ T cells from blood, with Jurkat cell RNA spiked in. Documented subset: FACS-sorted CD8+CD4-CCR7+CD45RA+ naive T cells. The sequence came from a human donor in good health. Some libraries in this study had Jurkat cell RNA spiked in. The CDR3 loop is CASSPRDSTYEQYF. CDR3 bases: TGTGCCAGCAGCCCGCGGGACTCCACCTACGAGCAGTACTTC.